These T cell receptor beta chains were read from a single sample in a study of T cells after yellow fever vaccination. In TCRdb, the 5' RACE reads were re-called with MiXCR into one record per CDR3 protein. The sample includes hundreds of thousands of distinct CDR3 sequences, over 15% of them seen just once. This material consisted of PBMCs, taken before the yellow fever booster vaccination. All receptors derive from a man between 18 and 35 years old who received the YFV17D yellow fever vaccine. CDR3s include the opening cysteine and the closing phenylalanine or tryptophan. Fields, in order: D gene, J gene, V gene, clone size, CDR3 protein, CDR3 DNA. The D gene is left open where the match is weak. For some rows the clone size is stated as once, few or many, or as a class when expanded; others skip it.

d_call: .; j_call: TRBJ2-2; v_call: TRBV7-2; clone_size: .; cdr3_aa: CASSLNSNTGELFF; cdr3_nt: TGTGCCAGCAGCTTAAACAGCAACACCGGGGAGCTGTTTTTT
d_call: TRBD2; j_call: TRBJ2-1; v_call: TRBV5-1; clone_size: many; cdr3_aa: CASSSSGGVINEQFF; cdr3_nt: TGCGCCAGCAGCTCTAGCGGGGGGGTTATTAATGAGCAGTTCTTC
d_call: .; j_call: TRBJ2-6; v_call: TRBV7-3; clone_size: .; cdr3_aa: CASSFPATSSGANVLTF; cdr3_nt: TGTGCCAGCAGCTTTCCGGCAACAAGCTCTGGGGCCAACGTCCTGACTTTC
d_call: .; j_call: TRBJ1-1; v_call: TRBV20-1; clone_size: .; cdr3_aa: CSAREGGNGINTEAFF; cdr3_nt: TGCAGTGCTAGGGAAGGGGGGAATGGGATTAACACTGAAGCTTTCTTT
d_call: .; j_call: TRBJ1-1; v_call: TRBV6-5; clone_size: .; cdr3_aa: CASSPGVRGWAFF; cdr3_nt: TGTGCCAGCAGTCCGGGGGTGAGGGGCTGGGCTTTCTTT
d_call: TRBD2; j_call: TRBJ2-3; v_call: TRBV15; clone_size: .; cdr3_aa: CATSRDRLRSGGPADTQYF; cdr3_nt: TGTGCCACCAGCAGAGATCGATTAAGAAGCGGGGGGCCTGCAGATACGCAGTATTTT
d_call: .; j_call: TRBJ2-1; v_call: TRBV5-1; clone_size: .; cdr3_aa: CASSLQGLPSYNEQFF; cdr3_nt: TGCGCCAGCAGCCTACAGGGCCTCCCCTCCTACAATGAGCAGTTCTTC
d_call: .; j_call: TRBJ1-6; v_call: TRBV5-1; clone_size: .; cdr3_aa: CASSNSPESPLHF; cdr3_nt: TGCGCCAGCAGCAACTCCCCGGAGTCACCCCTCCACTTT
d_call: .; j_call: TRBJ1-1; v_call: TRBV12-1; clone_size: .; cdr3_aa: CASSFVSRQRAGDTEAFF; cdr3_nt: TGTGCCAGCAGCTTTGTATCGAGACAGCGGGCAGGGGACACTGAAGCTTTCTTT
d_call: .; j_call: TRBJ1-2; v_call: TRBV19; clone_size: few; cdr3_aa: CASSQVAVHGYTF; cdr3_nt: TGTGCCAGTAGTCAGGTGGCGGTTCATGGCTACACCTTC
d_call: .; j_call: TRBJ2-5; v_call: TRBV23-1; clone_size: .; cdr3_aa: CASSRGRGTVETQYF; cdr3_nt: TGCGCCAGCAGCCGGGGGCGGGGGACCGTGGAGACCCAGTACTTC
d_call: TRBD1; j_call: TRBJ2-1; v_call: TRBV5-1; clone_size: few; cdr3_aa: CASSLLRGLDYNEQFF; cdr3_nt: TGCGCCAGCAGCTTATTGAGGGGGCTCGACTACAATGAGCAGTTCTTC
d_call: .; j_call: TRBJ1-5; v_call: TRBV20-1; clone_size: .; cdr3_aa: CSARVQGHSNQPQHF; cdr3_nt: TGCAGTGCTAGAGTTCAGGGTCATAGCAATCAGCCCCAGCATTTT
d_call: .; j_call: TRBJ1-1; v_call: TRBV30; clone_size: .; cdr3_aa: CAWSDWGGNTEAFF; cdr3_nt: TGTGCCTGGAGCGACTGGGGGGGCAACACTGAAGCTTTCTTT
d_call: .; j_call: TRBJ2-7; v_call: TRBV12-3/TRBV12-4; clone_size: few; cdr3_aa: CASSLQVLAYEQYF; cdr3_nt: TGTGCCAGCAGTTTACAGGTCCTGGCCTACGAGCAGTACTTC
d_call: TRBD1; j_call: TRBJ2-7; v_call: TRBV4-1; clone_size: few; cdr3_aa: CASSQEDRVFHEQYF; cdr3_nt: TGCGCCAGCAGCCAGGAAGACAGGGTTTTCCACGAGCAGTACTTC
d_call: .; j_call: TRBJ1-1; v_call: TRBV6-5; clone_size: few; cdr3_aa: CASSYSDGDTEAFF; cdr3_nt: TGTGCCAGCAGTTACTCAGACGGGGACACTGAAGCTTTCTTT
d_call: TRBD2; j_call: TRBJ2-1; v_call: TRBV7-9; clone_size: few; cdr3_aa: CASSSYLAGEYNEQFF; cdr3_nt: TGTGCCAGCAGCTCGTATTTAGCGGGAGAATACAATGAGCAGTTCTTC
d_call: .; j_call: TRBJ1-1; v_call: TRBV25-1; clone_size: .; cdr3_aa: CASSGGTRPEAFF; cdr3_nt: TGTGCCAGCAGTGGCGGGACAAGACCTGAAGCTTTCTTT
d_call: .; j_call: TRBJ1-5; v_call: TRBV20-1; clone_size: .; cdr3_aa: CSARDEGLWSNQPQHF; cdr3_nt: TGCAGTGCTAGAGATGAGGGGTTATGGAGCAATCAGCCCCAGCATTTT
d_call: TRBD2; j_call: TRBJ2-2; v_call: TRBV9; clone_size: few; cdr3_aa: CASSQAGRSGELFF; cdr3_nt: TGTGCCAGCAGCCAAGCGGGGAGGTCCGGGGAGCTGTTTTTT
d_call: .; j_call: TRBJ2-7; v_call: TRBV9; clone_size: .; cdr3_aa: CASSSSPLGDYYEQYF; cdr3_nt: TGTGCCAGCAGCTCGAGCCCACTGGGGGATTACTACGAGCAGTACTTC
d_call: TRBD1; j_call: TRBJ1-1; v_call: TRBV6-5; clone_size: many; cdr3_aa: CASSYSAGGQGTEAFF; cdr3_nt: TGTGCCAGCAGTTACTCGGCAGGGGGCCAGGGAACTGAAGCTTTCTTT
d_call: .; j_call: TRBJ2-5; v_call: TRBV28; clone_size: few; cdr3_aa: CASSFAGEVETQYF; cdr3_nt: TGTGCCAGCAGTTTCGCCGGGGAGGTTGAGACCCAGTACTTC
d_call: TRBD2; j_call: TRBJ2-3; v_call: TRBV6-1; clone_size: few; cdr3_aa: CASSELAGGLTDTQYF; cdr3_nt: TGTGCCAGCAGTGAACTAGCGGGGGGTCTGACAGATACGCAGTATTTT
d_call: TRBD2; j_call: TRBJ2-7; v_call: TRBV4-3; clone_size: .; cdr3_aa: CASSPTQAGEVYEQYF; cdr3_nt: TGCGCCAGCAGCCCTACCCAGGCGGGGGAAGTCTACGAGCAGTACTTC
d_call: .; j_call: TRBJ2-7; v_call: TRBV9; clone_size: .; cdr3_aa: CASSARSSGGSGEQYF; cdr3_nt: TGTGCCAGCAGCGCCCGTAGCTCGGGGGGCTCCGGCGAGCAGTACTTC
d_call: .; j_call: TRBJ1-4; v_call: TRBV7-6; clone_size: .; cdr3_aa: CASSSGAPNEKLFF; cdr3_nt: TGTGCCAGCAGCTCAGGGGCTCCTAATGAAAAACTGTTTTTT
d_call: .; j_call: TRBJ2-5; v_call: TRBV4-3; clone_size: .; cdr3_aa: CASSQGGKTQYF; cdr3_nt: TGCGCCAGCAGCCAAGGGGGGAAGACCCAGTACTTC
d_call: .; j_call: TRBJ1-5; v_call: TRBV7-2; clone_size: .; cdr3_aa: CASSFGYSNQPQHF; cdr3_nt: TGTGCCAGCAGCTTTGGTTATAGCAATCAGCCCCAGCATTTT
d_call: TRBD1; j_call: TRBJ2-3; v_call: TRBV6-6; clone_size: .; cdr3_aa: CASGTGGPSTDTQYF; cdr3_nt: TGTGCCAGCGGGACAGGGGGGCCTAGCACAGATACGCAGTATTTT
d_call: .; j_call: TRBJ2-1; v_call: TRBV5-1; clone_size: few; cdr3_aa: CASRGEQGDNEQFF; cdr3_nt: TGCGCCAGCAGGGGGGAACAAGGTGATAATGAGCAGTTCTTC
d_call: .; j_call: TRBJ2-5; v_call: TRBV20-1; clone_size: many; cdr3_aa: CSARTGGQETQYF; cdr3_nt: TGCAGTGCTAGAACTGGGGGGCAAGAGACCCAGTACTTC
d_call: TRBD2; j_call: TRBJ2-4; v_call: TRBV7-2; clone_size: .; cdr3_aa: CASSPTGLAGLKNIQYF; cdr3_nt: TGTGCCAGCAGCCCAACCGGACTAGCGGGGCTGAAAAACATTCAGTACTTC
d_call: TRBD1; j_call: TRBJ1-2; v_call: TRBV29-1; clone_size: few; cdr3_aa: CSVEAWTGVAGYTF; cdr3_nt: TGCAGCGTTGAAGCTTGGACAGGGGTGGCAGGCTACACCTTC
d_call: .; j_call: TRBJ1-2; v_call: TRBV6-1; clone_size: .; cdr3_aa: CASSEASTGVYGYTF; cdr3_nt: TGTGCCAGCAGTGAGGCCTCGACAGGCGTCTATGGCTACACCTTC
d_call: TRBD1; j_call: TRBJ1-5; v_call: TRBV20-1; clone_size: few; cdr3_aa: CSAGQFYSNQPQHF; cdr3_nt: TGCAGTGCGGGACAGTTTTATAGCAATCAGCCCCAGCATTTT
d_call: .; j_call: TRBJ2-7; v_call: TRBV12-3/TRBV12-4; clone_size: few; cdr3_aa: CASSPFIVPGRRGYEQYF; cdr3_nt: TGTGCCAGCAGTCCCTTCATTGTCCCTGGACGGAGGGGCTACGAGCAGTACTTC
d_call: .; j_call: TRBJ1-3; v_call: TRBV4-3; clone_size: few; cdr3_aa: CASSQGADSGNTIYF; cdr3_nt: TGCGCCAGCAGCCAGGGGGCCGACTCTGGAAACACCATATATTTT
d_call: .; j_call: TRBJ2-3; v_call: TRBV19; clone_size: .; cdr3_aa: CASSIGQGISTDTQYF; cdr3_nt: TGTGCCAGTAGTATCGGGCAGGGCATTAGCACAGATACGCAGTATTTT
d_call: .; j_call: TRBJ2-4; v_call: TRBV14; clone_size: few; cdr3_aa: CASSQRTAKNIQYF; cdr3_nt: TGTGCCAGCAGCCAAAGGACAGCCAAAAACATTCAGTACTTC
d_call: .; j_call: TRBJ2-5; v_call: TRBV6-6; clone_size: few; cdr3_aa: CASSDSGEGETQYF; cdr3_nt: TGTGCCAGCAGTGACTCGGGCGAGGGAGAGACCCAGTACTTC
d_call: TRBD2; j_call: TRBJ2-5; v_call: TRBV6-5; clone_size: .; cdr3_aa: CAGPGGGRETQYF; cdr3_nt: TGTGCCGGACCCGGGGGGGGCAGAGAGACCCAGTACTTC
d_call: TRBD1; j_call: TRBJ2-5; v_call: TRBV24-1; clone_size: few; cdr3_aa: CATSVGTGGQETQYF; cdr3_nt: TGTGCCACCAGTGTCGGGACAGGGGGCCAAGAGACCCAGTACTTC
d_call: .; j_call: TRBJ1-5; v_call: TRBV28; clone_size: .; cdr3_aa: CASSSGGYSNQPQHF; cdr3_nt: TGTGCCAGCAGTTCGGGCGGATATAGCAATCAGCCCCAGCATTTT
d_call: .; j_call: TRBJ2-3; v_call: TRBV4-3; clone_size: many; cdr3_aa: CASSQEGRDRGDTQYF; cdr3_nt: TGCGCCAGCAGCCAAGAAGGTCGGGACCGAGGCGATACGCAGTATTTT
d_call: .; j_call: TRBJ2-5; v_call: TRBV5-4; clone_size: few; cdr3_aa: CASSFRGTRETQYF; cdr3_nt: TGTGCCAGCAGCTTTCGGGGGACCAGGGAGACCCAGTACTTC
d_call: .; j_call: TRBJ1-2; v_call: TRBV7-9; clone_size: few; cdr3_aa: CASSLDFWYEGGYGYTF; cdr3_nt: TGTGCCAGCAGCTTAGATTTCTGGTACGAGGGGGGCTATGGCTACACCTTC
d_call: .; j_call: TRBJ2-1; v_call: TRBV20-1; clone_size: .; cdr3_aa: CSARDGARSSYNEQFF; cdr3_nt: TGCAGTGCTAGAGATGGCGCACGCAGCTCCTACAATGAGCAGTTCTTC
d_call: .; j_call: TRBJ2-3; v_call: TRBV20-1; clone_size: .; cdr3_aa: CSARPGRLRDTQYF; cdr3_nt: TGCAGTGCTAGACCGGGACGATTGAGAGATACGCAGTATTTT
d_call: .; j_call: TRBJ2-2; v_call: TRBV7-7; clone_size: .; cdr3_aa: CASSSTKGGTGELFF; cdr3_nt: TGTGCTAGCAGCTCGACCAAGGGGGGCACCGGGGAGCTGTTTTTT
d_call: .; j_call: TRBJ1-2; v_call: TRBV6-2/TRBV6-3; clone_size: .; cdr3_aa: CASSYSRQRNYGYTF; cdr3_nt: TGTGCCAGCAGTTACTCGAGACAGCGGAACTATGGCTACACCTTC
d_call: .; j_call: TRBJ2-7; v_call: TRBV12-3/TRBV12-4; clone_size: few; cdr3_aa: CASSFRGFPYEQYF; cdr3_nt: TGTGCCAGCAGTTTCCGGGGTTTTCCCTACGAGCAGTACTTC
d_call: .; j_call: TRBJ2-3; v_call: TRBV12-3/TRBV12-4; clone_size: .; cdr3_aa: CASSHPAGTLKKADTQYF; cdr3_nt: TGTGCCAGCAGCCATCCTGCCGGGACACTAAAAAAGGCAGATACGCAGTATTTT
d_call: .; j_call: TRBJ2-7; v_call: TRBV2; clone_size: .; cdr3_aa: CASRLQGYEQYF; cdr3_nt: TGTGCCAGCAGGTTGCAGGGCTACGAGCAGTACTTC